Each of the 6 T cell receptor beta chains below was sequenced from the same sample in a study of identical twins. MiXCR was run by TCRdb on the 5' RACE reads, yielding one entry per CDR3 protein. The profile shows about 900,000 distinct CDR3 sequences, approximately 13% of them singletons. The same data also went into a second study, on yellow fever vaccine responses in identical twins.

The sample consisted of PBMCs. The receptors stem from a young woman in good health.

This clonotype was observed many times. This chain connects TRBV12-3 or TRBV12-4 to TRBJ2-2; the D is unclear. Trimming removed 5 bases at V and 10 bases at J, with 8 bases between. The CDR3 length is 11 residues. The CDR3 nucleotides are TGTGCCAGCAGTCTTCTCCAGGAGCTGTTTTTT. This encodes CASSLLQELFF.

This chain uses TRBV6-1 with TRBJ1-5, with unresolved D. CDR3 length: 13 residues. Between the trimmed V and J ends, which lost 7 bases and 3 bases, there was a span of 10 bases. Per germline, CDR1 MNHNS and CDR2 SASEGT. The CDR3 loop reads CASNGKANQPQHF. In DNA form, the CDR3 reads TGTGCCAGCAATGGGAAAGCCAATCAGCCCCAGCATTTT.

The table lists this clonotype with many counts. J is TRBJ2-1 and V is TRBV3-1; 9 bases match TRBD2. The germline gives CDR1 LGHDT, CDR2 YNNKEL (reference sequence). The CDR3 has 18 amino acids. With 3 bases clipped from V and 0 bases from J, the junction kept 9 bases outside the gene matches. The CDR3, as DNA: TGTGCCAGCAGCCAGGGGGCGGGAGGGATTAGCTCCTACAATGAGCAGTTCTTC. Residues: CASSQGAGGISSYNEQFF.

This clonotype was seen more than once but under ten times. The chain has TRBV5-1 and TRBJ1-2, with 7 bases identical to TRBD1. V shed 4 bases and J 4 bases; nucleotides not matched to a gene: 10. Germline CDR1 and CDR2: SGHRS and YFSETQ. The CDR3 runs 15 residues. The CDR3 region has the DNA TGCGCCAGCAGCGCCGGGACAGTACCAACCTATGGCTACACCTTC. Encoded protein: CASSAGTVPTYGYTF.

There are a few counts of this clonotype. As the CDR3 is not closed by the conserved phenylalanine or tryptophan, this likely results from a read error. The rearrangement links TRBV7-2 to TRBJ1-6; 7 bases agree with TRBD1. Germline assignment: CDR1 SGHTA and CDR2 FQGNSA. V shed 5 bases and J 7 bases; nucleotides not matched to a gene: 5. The length of the CDR3 is 14 residues. CDR3: CASSPQGGNSPLHL. In DNA form, the CDR3 reads TGTGCCAGCAGCCCCCAGGGGGGGAATTCACCCCTCCACCTT.

The genes are TRBV12-3 or TRBV12-4 and TRBJ2-1; D is perhaps TRBD1 (7 bases). Deletions cut 5 bases from V and 5 bases from J, with 16 bases between. This CDR3 is built from 15 residues. The CDR3 loop reads CASSRQGGVHNEQFF. The DNA of the CDR3 is TGTGCCAGCAGTCGACAGGGAGGAGTACACAATGAGCAGTTCTTC.